The source of this T cell receptor (beta chain) is a study of blood T cell repertoires in COVID-19. Study context: Samples taken during acute and convalescent COVID-19 were collected in the United States, Italy and Spain. T cells, B-cell-depleted T cells, or PBMCs supplied cDNA or gDNA.

The CDR3 is 16 residues long. Germline V gives CDR1 SGHAT, CDR2 FQNNGV. Trimming took 0 bases from V and 5 from J; bases not matched to a gene: 6. Under the authors' procedure: It was from reference gene primer amplification that nucleated cell counts were estimated. Sequencing used immunoSEQ multiplex PCR; TCRdb keeps in-frame clones, though not all of them. That table furnishes V, J and clone size, whereas the DNA furnished D and trimming. The profile shows fewer than 30,000 clones, over 75% of them singletons. The sequence came from a man in his 70s with active COVID-19. The chain is built from TRBV11-2 and TRBJ2-5, with 10 bases identical to TRBD2. What was sequenced was peripheral blood. CDR3 DNA: TGTGCCAGCAGCTTAGAAATTAGCGGGGGGTCGGAGACCCAGTACTTC. Its protein is CASSLEISGGSETQYF.